This is a list of T cell receptor beta chains from one sample in a study of T cell responses to AZD1222 COVID-19 vaccine. Measured with immunoSEQ multiplex PCR; TCRdb has only the in-frame clones, and not every one. The top ten hold under 3.5% of the sample, which has some 140,000 clones, roughly 93% seen once. Sequencing used peripheral blood, obtained on day 0 of AZD1222 vaccination. These receptors were obtained from an adult in good health. Each CDR3 is given without its conserved first and last residue. D genes are given only for firm matches.

TRBJ1-5 | TRBV27 | NA | ASSLGGGSNQPQH
TRBJ1-6 | TRBV6-1 | NA | ASSEGVGNSPLH
TRBJ1-5 | TRBV4-2 | NA | ASSQEISNQPQH
TRBJ2-5 | TRBV18 | TRBD1 | ASSPRTGQETQY
TRBJ1-3 | TRBV25-1 | NA | ASSEYGRDTIY
TRBJ1-6 | TRBV5-1 | TRBD1 | ASSAGTDNSPLH
TRBJ1-4 | TRBV30 | NA | AWSSTAVEKLF
TRBJ1-3 | TRBV30 | TRBD1 | AWGRGLPGNTIY
TRBJ2-1 | TRBV5-1 | NA | ASSLEAERGNEQF
TRBJ1-6 | TRBV6-5 | NA | ASKPPSGSPLH
TRBJ2-2 | TRBV11-2 | NA | ASSSARRENTGELF
TRBJ2-1 | TRBV19 | TRBD2 | ASREREPYNEQF
TRBJ1-1 | TRBV19 | NA | ASTTAGSTNTEAF